Below are 8 T cell receptor beta chains sequenced from a single sample in a study of T cells in tuberculosis (dated by TCRdb to about 2018). Library preparation was by the immunoSEQ multiplex PCR assay. TCRdb provides this immuneACCESS table in a form limited to in-frame rearrangements. Some clones are lacking; in checked studies, under half of them reflect an unresolved V gene, and why the rest are absent is not known. The sample data list tens of thousands of clones, and just under 95% of these were observed just once. Of the sample, around 7.7% is held by the ten largest clones. Input material: PBMCs. The origin of the receptors is a donor aged 5 to 30 with latent tuberculosis or without tuberculosis infection. Some clones in this sample may be carry-over from other donors' samples.

The chain recombines TRBV29-1 with TRBJ2-2; TRBD1 is a possible D gene (5 bases). Germline V gene data show CDR1 as SQVTM and CDR2 as ANQGSEA. V gave up 6 bases and J gave up 0 bases, with 26 bases separating them. This CDR3 has 19 residues. The CDR3 protein is CSVERLVTDPESNTGELFF. The DNA of the CDR3 is TGCAGCGTGGAAAGGCTAGTGACAGACCCTGAGTCGAACACCGGGGAGCTGTTTTTT.

The genes are TRBV9 and TRBJ2-7, with D perhaps matching TRBD1 (6 bases). V lost 1 base and J lost 2, with 16 bases in between. The CDR3 is made up of 16 amino acids. Germline-derived CDR1 and CDR2 are SGDLS and YYNGEE. CDR3 sequence reads: CASSVSPQGSTYEQYF. CDR3 DNA sequence: TGTGCCAGCAGCGTATCACCTCAGGGGTCGACCTACGAGCAGTACTTC.

This sequence joins TRBV28 and TRBJ2-2; TRBD1 agrees at 9 bases. With 6 bases clipped from V and 5 bases from J, the junction kept 7 bases outside the gene matches. The CDR3 is made up of 15 amino acids. The germline CDR1 and CDR2 sequences are MDHEN and SYDVKM. DNA for the CDR3: TGTGCCAGCAGGTACGGGACAGGGAAGACCGGGGAGCTGTTTTTT. Translation gives CASRYGTGKTGELFF.

This clone was counted a few times. This sequence joins TRBV10-3 and TRBJ1-1; no firm D call. The CDR3 has 12 amino acids. V gave up 2 bases and J gave up 1 base, with 2 bases separating them. CDR1 is ENHRY and CDR2 is SYGVKD in the germline V gene. CDR3 loop: CAISEQNTEAFF. The CDR3 coding sequence is TGTGCCATCAGTGAGCAGAACACTGAAGCTTTCTTT.

The rearrangement uses TRBV5-3 and TRBJ2-7; 9 bases line up with TRBD1. TRBV5-3 is designated an ORF whose function remains uncertain. V gave up 3 bases and J gave up 2 bases; unmatched junction bases: 6. CDR3 length: 15 amino acids. CDR3 bases: TGTGCCAGAAGCTCCCCGGGACAGGGACCCTACGAGCAGTACTTC. Translating it yields CARSSPGQGPYEQYF.

The V gene is TRBV30, the J gene TRBJ1-1; TRBD1 aligns across 10 bases. The CDR3 loop spans 15 amino acids. V lost 3 bases, J lost 1 base, and 5 bases stayed unmatched. In germline, CDR1 is GTSNPN, CDR2 SVGIG (reference sequence). The CDR3, as DNA: TGTGCCTGGAGAACGACAGGGGGCTGGAACACTGAAGCTTTCTTT. Its translation is CAWRTTGGWNTEAFF.

The chain employs TRBV5-1 and TRBJ1-2, with TRBD1 matching 12 bases. The CDR3 runs to 16 residues. The ends lost 4 bases at V and 6 bases at J; junction bases unmatched: 10. Germline V lookup: CDR1 SGHRS, CDR2 YFSETQ. The CDR3 sequence is CASSEPGQGARDGYTF. The DNA for the CDR3 is TGCGCCAGCAGCGAGCCGGGACAGGGGGCTAGGGATGGCTACACCTTC.

CDR3 protein: CASSEGLAGVITQYF. CDR3 DNA sequence: TGTGCCAGCAGTGAGGGACTAGCGGGAGTAATTACGCAGTATTTT. This chain uses TRBV2 with TRBJ2-3; TRBD2 agrees at 14 bases. There are 15 residues in the CDR3. Per germline, CDR1 SNHLY and CDR2 FYNNEI. The V segment lost 3 bases and the J segment 8 bases; nucleotides outside the gene matches: 4.